This T cell receptor (beta chain) was recorded in a study of OX40 agonist ivuxolimab in advanced cancers. Study information: The dose-escalation cohort was about 87% male, with a mean age of approximately 61 years, ranging roughly 20 to 90.

V dropped 0 bases and J dropped 5 bases, with 12 bases sitting between them. Germline loops: CDR1 GTSNPN, CDR2 SVGIG (reference sequence). The length of the CDR3 is 14 residues. TCRdb keeps only in-frame clones here, not all; method: immunoSEQ multiplex PCR. Of more than 80,000 clones in the sample, around 88% were seen once. Blood was sampled at baseline, cycle 4 day 1, and cycle 7 day 1. General study points: The expanded peripheral T cells' antigen specificity was not determined. There were, on average, more expanded clones in CD8+ T cells than in CD4+.

With respect to this clone: Its antigen is not known.

This chain links TRBV30 with TRBJ2-3; unclear D gene. The sample was CD4+ or CD8+ T cells sorted from blood, taken in a trial of the OX40 agonist ivuxolimab. The receptor was isolated from an adult with an advanced solid tumor such as melanoma, head and neck, liver or kidney cancer. For the CDR3, the DNA is TGTGCCTGGAGTGTACACACGCGAGGAGATACGCAGTATTTT. Translated: CAWSVHTRGDTQYF.